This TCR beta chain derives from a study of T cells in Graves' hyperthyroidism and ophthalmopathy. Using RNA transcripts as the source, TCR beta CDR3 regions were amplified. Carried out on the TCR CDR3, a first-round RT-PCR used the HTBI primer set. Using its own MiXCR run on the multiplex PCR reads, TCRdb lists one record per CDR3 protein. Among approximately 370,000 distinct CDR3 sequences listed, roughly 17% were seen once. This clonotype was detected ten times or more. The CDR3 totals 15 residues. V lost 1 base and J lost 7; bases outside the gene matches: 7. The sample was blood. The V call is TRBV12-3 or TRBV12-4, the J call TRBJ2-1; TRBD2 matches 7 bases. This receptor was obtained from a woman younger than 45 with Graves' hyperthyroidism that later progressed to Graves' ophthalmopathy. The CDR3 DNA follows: TGTGCCAGCAGTTTAGTGGCGGGAGTGGGGAATGAGCAGTTCTTC. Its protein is CASSLVAGVGNEQFF.